This T cell receptor beta chain originates from a study of long-term antiretroviral therapy in people with HIV. Background on the study: First collections came about a decade before the 2015 immediate-ART recommendation. Study-wide points: ART-treated samples gained diversity yet remained below transplant donor controls. Whereas controls had wider CDR3 length ranges, HIV repertoires had narrower ones.

About this clone: As yet, its antigen is unknown.

At minimum, one pre-ART and two post-ART PBMC samples were obtained from each donor. This was the immunoSEQ v3.0 assay at survey level. This table comes from immunoSEQ multiplex PCR, and its TCRdb copy is limited to in-frame clones, with some not included. The top ten hold 3.6% of the sample, which has about 35,000 clones, around 94% seen once. Per germline, CDR1 KGHSH and CDR2 LQKENI. V gave up 1 base and J gave up 2 bases; unmatched junction bases: 8. The CDR3 is made up of 17 amino acids. The sequence derives from a woman between 50 and 59 years old with HIV. This sequence joins TRBV18 and TRBJ1-2; 9 bases fit TRBD1. This material consisted of unsorted PBMCs, taken 4.1 years after starting antiretroviral therapy. The CDR3 reads CASSPRGQGNGNYGYTF. The CDR3 nucleotides are TGTGCCAGCTCACCACGAGGACAGGGGAATGGGAACTATGGCTACACCTTC.